This entry is about one T cell receptor beta chain. The antigen is undetermined. The assay was immunoSEQ multiplex PCR, and TCRdb's table has in-frame clones only and misses some. The sample includes around 100,000 clones, about 80% seen only once; the top ten take 2.5% to 3.5%. Focal radiation plus CTLA-4 blockade with ipilimumab was administered to patients who had chemo-refractory metastatic non-small-cell lung cancer. Trimming cost V 0 bases and J 2 bases, with 12 bases left between them. Germline CDR1 SGDLS, CDR2 YYNGEE. This CDR3 region has 16 residues. This specimen comes from a study of radiotherapy plus CTLA-4 blockade in lung cancer. At the level of the study: Among patients, less than 20% showed objective responses, and 25% to 35% had disease control.

Study findings and constraints: Dynamics of early blood T cell clones, together with interferon-beta, were reportedly the best predictors of response. TCR clones from tumors expanded in blood after radiotherapy plus ipilimumab.

The sequence was obtained from a human donor with non-small cell lung cancer that progressed on radiotherapy plus ipilimumab. Some clones in this sample may be carry-over from other donors' samples. The gene calls are TRBV9 and TRBJ2-1; unclear D gene. The material was peripheral blood, obtained from a patient treated with radiotherapy plus ipilimumab. CDR3 bases: TGTGCCAGCAGCGTAGGTGCGGTGTTCACCTACAATGAGCAGTTCTTC. It is translated as CASSVGAVFTYNEQFF.